This T cell receptor (beta chain) stems from a study of CD8 T cells in cerebrospinal fluid in Alzheimer's disease. Looking at the study overall: Plate-based nested PCR sequencing and droplet-based sequencing measured CSF T cell clonal expansion.

According to its frequency, this clonotype is medium-sized. The germline V gene has CDR1 DFQATT and CDR2 SNEGSKA (reference sequence). This CDR3 is 13 amino acids long. TCRdb reprocessed the 10x single-cell sequencing reads and stores each CDR3 protein as one record, lacking DNA. This sample lists several hundred distinct CDR3 sequences; its ten largest clones have approximately 20%. The chain employs TRBV20-1 and TRBJ1-2; the TCRdb call, TRBD1, lacks DNA for checking. The sequenced sample consisted of cerebrospinal fluid. This TCR derives from a human donor in good health. This CDR3 is CSARGQLPYGYTF.